This TCR beta chain was sequenced in a study of cytomegalovirus exposure and HLA in healthy donors. On the study more broadly: Among about 179 million T cells, an earlier analysis found 117 million unique TCR beta sequences.

Trimming took off 4 bases at V and 8 bases at J, with 30 bases between the two ends. This CDR3 spans 18 amino acids. PCR amplification relied on 60 Vbeta primers (plus 13 Jbeta primers). TCRdb's copy holds only in-frame clones and misses some; the assay was immunoSEQ multiplex PCR. Of around 220,000 clones listed, 60% to 80% were seen once; the top ten hold around 1.8%. The material sequenced was PBMCs. The chain couples TRBV5-3 to TRBJ1-2; possible D gene TRBD1, 5 bases. TRBV5-3 qualifies as an ORF whose function is uncertain. The receptor was isolated from a man in his late teens or twenties in good health and CMV-seronegative. Here the CDR3 reads CARSQRYPREEDQEGYTF. The DNA of the CDR3 is TGTGCCAGAAGCCAACGATATCCCAGGGAAGAAGACCAAGAGGGCTACACCTTC.